This T cell receptor (beta chain) was documented in a study of cytomegalovirus exposure and HLA in healthy donors. This CDR3 spans 15 amino acids. J lost 0 bases, V lost 8 bases, and 7 bases had no gene match. Per germline, CDR1 MRHNA and CDR2 SNTAGT. PCR employed 60 Vbeta and 13 Jbeta primers. The method was immunoSEQ multiplex PCR; TCRdb's version includes in-frame clones alone and lacks a portion of them. In the table there are 130,000 to 150,000 clones, around 65% of which are singletons. This sequence joins TRBV6-4 and TRBJ1-5, with 7 bases identical to TRBD1. Sample: PBMCs. This TCR came from a woman aged 25 to 39 in good health and CMV-seropositive. The CDR3 sequence is CASLRDRVSNQPQHF. The CDR3 nucleotides are TGTGCCAGCCTCCGGGACAGAGTTAGCAATCAGCCCCAGCATTTT.